The clone carrying this T cell receptor beta chain came up once. Its antigen remains unknown. This record belongs to a study of T cells in localized non-small cell lung cancer. TCRdb's copy holds only in-frame clones and misses some; the assay was immunoSEQ multiplex PCR. Of about 40,000 clones listed, 70% to 90% were seen once; the top ten hold around 6.4%. The ends lost 3 bases at V and 2 bases at J; junction bases unmatched: 6. This CDR3 region has 16 residues. CDR1 and CDR2 from the germline V gene are KGHSH and LQKENI. Whole-study findings and limits: Exceeding tumor, uninvolved adjacent lung had the highest T cell clonality. A median of around 60 clones ranked among the top 100 in tumor appeared in adjacent lung.

The receptor was isolated from a man aged 35-75 years with stage I lung adenocarcinoma. V and J are TRBV18 and TRBJ1-3; TRBD1 aligns across 8 bases. The material was peripheral blood, obtained before any cancer treatment. The CDR3, as DNA: TGTGCCAGCTCACCCGACAGGGGAAGAACTGGAAACACCATATATTTT. Translation gives CASSPDRGRTGNTIYF.